This T cell receptor (beta chain) was sequenced for a study of OX40 agonist ivuxolimab in advanced cancers. Study-wide context: Patients were around 83% male with ages about 23 to 79, mean approximately 55. It was permissible to have had prior anti-PD-1, anti-PD-L1 or anti-CTLA-4 therapy, and under 45% had some.

Germline CDR1 and CDR2: MDHEN and SYDVKM. The CDR3 has 17 amino acids. Trimming took off 10 bases at V and 3 bases at J, with 28 bases between the two ends. Sequencing was performed with immunoSEQ multiplex PCR; in TCRdb, only in-frame clones are kept and a portion is missing. The profile covers approximately 50,000 clones, with around 94% appearing a single time and 11% taken by the ten largest. The specimen was CD4+ or CD8+ T cells sorted from blood, collected in a trial of the OX40 agonist ivuxolimab. The sequence was obtained from an adult with an advanced solid tumor such as melanoma, head and neck, liver or kidney cancer. The V and J genes are TRBV28 and TRBJ2-7; D unresolved. The CDR3 DNA sequence: TGTGCCATCTCAGATGGGCGAATGACCCCCTTCTTCTACGAGCAGTACTTC. Translating it yields CAISDGRMTPFFYEQYF.